Presented here are 9 T cell receptor beta chains from one specimen sequenced in a study of blood T cell repertoires in COVID-19. Sequencing used immunoSEQ multiplex PCR; TCRdb keeps in-frame clones, though not all of them. Of hundreds of thousands of clones listed, around 85% are singletons. Sequencing input: PBMCs or T cells enriched from blood (not recorded which). Every receptor here comes from a woman in her forties who had recovered from COVID-19.

V and J are TRBV10-3 and TRBJ2-3, with 10 bases identical to TRBD1. Germline loops: CDR1 ENHRY, CDR2 SYGVKD. Losses at the gene ends were 8 bases for V and 4 bases for J; bases not matched to a gene: 12. The CDR3 spans 16 residues. The CDR3 DNA follows: TGTGCCATCGGGGAGGGACAGGGGAGTGCGTCAGATACGCAGTATTTT. It codes for CAIGEGQGSASDTQYF.

V gene TRBV5-1 combines with J gene TRBJ1-2; TRBD1 aligns across 8 bases. The V gene end was trimmed by 1 base and the J gene end by 8 bases; junction bases not matched to a gene: 13. The CDR3 has 16 residues. CDR1 and CDR2 from the germline V gene are SGHRS and YFSETQ. In DNA, the CDR3 is TGCGCCAGCAGCTTGACGTCAGGGGGCGTCTTTAGCGGCTACACCTTC. Its translation: CASSLTSGGVFSGYTF.

This sequence joins TRBV7-2 and TRBJ2-5, with 11 bases that match TRBD2. J was trimmed by 0 bases and V by 2 bases; bases with no gene match: 2. CDR3 size: 16 residues. The germline gives CDR1 SGHTA, CDR2 FQGNSA. CDR3 residues: CASSLRLAGNQETQYF. In DNA, the CDR3 is TGTGCCAGCAGCTTAAGACTAGCGGGGAACCAAGAGACCCAGTACTTC.

This clone is a singleton in its sample. The rearrangement links TRBV7-3 to TRBJ2-3; D might be TRBD2 (7 bases). The CDR3 covers 15 residues. Germline CDR1 SGHTA, CDR2 FQGTGA. V lost 2 bases to trimming and J lost 3 bases, with 12 bases between them. Here the CDR3 reads CASSLLGGGTDTQYF. The CDR3 bases are TGTGCCAGCAGCTTATTAGGGGGAGGGACAGATACGCAGTATTTT.

The V gene is TRBV18, the J gene TRBJ2-5; 13 positions match TRBD2. Losses at the gene ends were 4 bases for V and 4 bases for J; bases not matched to a gene: 3. There are 15 residues in the CDR3. Looked up from germline, CDR1 is KGHSH and CDR2 is LQKENI. CDR3 DNA: TGTGCCAGCTCACTCGGGACTAGCGGGATAGAGACCCAGTACTTC. It codes for CASSLGTSGIETQYF.

The rearrangement joins TRBV30 to TRBJ2-1; D is possibly TRBD2 (5 bases). V dropped 1 base and J dropped 4 bases, with 14 bases sitting between them. The germline V gene encodes CDR1 GTSNPN and CDR2 SVGIG (reference sequence). The CDR3 extends over 15 amino acids. CDR3 coding DNA: TGTGCCTGGAGTGCTTTCAGCGGTATGTACAATGAGCAGTTCTTC. Translating it yields CAWSAFSGMYNEQFF.

The rearrangement joins TRBV11-2 to TRBJ2-7; 7 bases line up with TRBD2. J gave up 0 bases and V 7 bases, and 9 bases lay outside the gene matches. CDR3 length: 15 amino acids. Germline-derived CDR1 and CDR2 are SGHAT and FQNNGV. In DNA form, the CDR3 reads TGTGCCAGCACCCAACCGGCTAGCGGCTCCTACGAGCAGTACTTC. Translation gives CASTQPASGSYEQYF.

In DNA form, the CDR3 reads TGCGCCAGCAGCCAAGGGGGGCCCTACGAGCAGTACTTC. Its translation is CASSQGGPYEQYF. The chain uses TRBV4-1 and TRBJ2-7, with D maybe TRBD1 (6 bases). V gave up 1 base and J gave up 2 bases, with 6 bases separating them. CDR3 length: 13 amino acids. CDR1 MGHRA and CDR2 YSYEKL come from the germline V gene.

The CDR3 coding sequence is TGTGCCAGCAAAGGGCAGGGAACTCGCGAGCAGTACTTC. As protein: CASKGQGTREQYF. The rearrangement joins TRBV4-2 to TRBJ2-7; TRBD1 might be the D (5 bases). The germline gives CDR1 LGHNA, CDR2 YNFKEQ. This CDR3 is built from 13 residues. Trimming stripped 7 bases from V and 6 bases from J, with 16 bases between.